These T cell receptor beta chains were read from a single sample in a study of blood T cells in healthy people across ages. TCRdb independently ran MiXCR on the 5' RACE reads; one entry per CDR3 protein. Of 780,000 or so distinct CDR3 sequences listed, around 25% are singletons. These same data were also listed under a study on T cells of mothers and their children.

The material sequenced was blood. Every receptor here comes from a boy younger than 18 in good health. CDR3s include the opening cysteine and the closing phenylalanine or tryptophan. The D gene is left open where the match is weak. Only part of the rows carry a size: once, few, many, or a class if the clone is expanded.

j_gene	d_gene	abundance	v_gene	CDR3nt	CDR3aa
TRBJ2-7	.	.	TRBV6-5	TGTGCCAGCAGTTACTCCAGTTCGGGTTACGAGCAGTACTTC	CASSYSSSGYEQYF
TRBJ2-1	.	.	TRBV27	TGTGCCAGCAGCCTAGGTTGGGGGGAGAGGTCCTACAATGAGCAGTTCTTC	CASSLGWGERSYNEQFF
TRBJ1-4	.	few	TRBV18	TGTGCCAGCTCACCCTGGGACGTACCGAATGAAAAACTGTTTTTT	CASSPWDVPNEKLFF
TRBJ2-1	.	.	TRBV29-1	TGCAGCGCTCCGGTGGACGAGGGCCTCCACAATGAGCAGTTCTTC	CSAPVDEGLHNEQFF
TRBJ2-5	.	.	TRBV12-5	TGTGCTAGTGGTTTGGTGTGCCGGGATCAGTCCTACGAGCAGGGCTCATTTTTC	CASGLVCRDQSYEQGSFF
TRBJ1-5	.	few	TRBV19	TGTGCCAGTAGGGTCCAAGGGGCAGAGCCCCAGCATTTT	CASRVQGAEPQHF
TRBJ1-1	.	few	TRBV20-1	TGCAGTGCTAGTTTGGGGGGCACTGAAGCTTTCTTT	CSASLGGTEAFF
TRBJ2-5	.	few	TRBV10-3	TGTGCCATCGGCGGGGAGACCCAGTACTTC	CAIGGETQYF
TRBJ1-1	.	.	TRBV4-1	TGCGCCAGCAGCCAGGGACCGCTGAACACTGAAGCTTTCTTT	CASSQGPLNTEAFF
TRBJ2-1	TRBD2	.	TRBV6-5	TGTGCCAGCAGACCCGGGACTAGCGAGAAAAATGAGCAGTTCTTC	CASRPGTSEKNEQFF
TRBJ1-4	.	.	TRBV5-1	TGCGCCAGCAGCTACACCGCGGGGCGCGGGTTGGAAAAACTGTTTTTT	CASSYTAGRGLEKLFF
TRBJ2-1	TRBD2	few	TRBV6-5	TGTGCCAGCAGTTACTTTGGCGGGAGAGGTGAGCAGTTCTTC	CASSYFGGRGEQFF
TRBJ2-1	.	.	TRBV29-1	TGCAGCTTCCTCCTGGGAGCGGGCTCGATGTTCTCCTACAATGAGCAGTTCTTC	CSFLLGAGSMFSYNEQFF
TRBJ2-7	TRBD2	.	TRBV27	TGTGCCAGCAGTTCGACCTCTAGCGGGAGGGCCTACGACGAGCAGTACTTC	CASSSTSSGRAYDEQYF
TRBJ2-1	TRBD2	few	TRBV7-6	TGTGCCAGCAGCTTACTAGCGGGAGGGTATGAGCAGTTCTTC	CASSLLAGGYEQFF
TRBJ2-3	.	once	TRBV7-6	TGTGCCAGCAGCCTCAACTCGGGGACAGATACGCAGTATTTT	CASSLNSGTDTQYF
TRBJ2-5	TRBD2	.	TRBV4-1	TGCGCCAGCAGCCACGGACTAGCGGAAGAGACCCAGTACTTC	CASSHGLAEETQYF
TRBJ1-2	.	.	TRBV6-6	TGTGCCAGCATGGGAACAGGATTATATGGCTACACCTTC	CASMGTGLYGYTF
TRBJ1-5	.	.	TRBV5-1	TGCGCCAGCTCCCCTCAGGGCCACCAGCCCCAGCATTTT	CASSPQGHQPQHF
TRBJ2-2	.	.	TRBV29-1	TGCAGCGTTCAGCAGGGATGGACCGGGGAGCTGTTTTTT	CSVQQGWTGELFF
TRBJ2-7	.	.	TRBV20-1	TGCAGTGCTAGGTGGACATTCGGCGACGAGCAGTACTTC	CSARWTFGDEQYF
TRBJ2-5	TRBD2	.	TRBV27	TGTGCCAGCAGTTTCTTGGAGGACGGGGGGATTGGGACCCAGTACTTC	CASSFLEDGGIGTQYF
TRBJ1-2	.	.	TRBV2	TGTGCCAGCAGTGGGGGTTCGGTTTACTATGGCTACACCTTC	CASSGGSVYYGYTF
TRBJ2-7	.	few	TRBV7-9	TGTGCCAGCAGCTTAGGAGGTCCCCCTTCCTACGAGCAGTACTTC	CASSLGGPPSYEQYF
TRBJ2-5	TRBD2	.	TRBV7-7	TGTGCTAGCAGCTTAGTGGCTAGCGGGGTCGGGACCCAGTACTTC	CASSLVASGVGTQYF
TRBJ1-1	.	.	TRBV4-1	TGCGCCAGCAGCCAAGATACGGGGTTTGTGATGAACACTGAAGCTTTCTTT	CASSQDTGFVMNTEAFF
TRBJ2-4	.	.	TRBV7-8	TGTGCCAGCAGCCCCTCTGGAGACCCCAAAAACATTCAGTACTTC	CASSPSGDPKNIQYF
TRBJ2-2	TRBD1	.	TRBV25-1	TGTGCCAGCAGAACAGGGGCCGGGGAGCTGTTTTTT	CASRTGAGELFF
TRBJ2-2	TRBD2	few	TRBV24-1	TGTGCCACCAGTGACAGACTAGCGGGAGTGAGTACCGGGGAGCTGTTTTTT	CATSDRLAGVSTGELFF
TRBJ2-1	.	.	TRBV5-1	TGCGCCAGCAGCTTGGCAGGTTTGGACAATGAGCAGTTCTTC	CASSLAGLDNEQFF
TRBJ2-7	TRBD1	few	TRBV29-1	TGCAGCGTCTGTAGGGACAGGGACTACGAGCAGTACTTC	CSVCRDRDYEQYF
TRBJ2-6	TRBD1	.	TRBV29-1	TGCAGCGTCTCTTGGACAGGGCCCCCTGGGGCCAACGTCCTGACTTTC	CSVSWTGPPGANVLTF